This is a list of T cell receptor beta chains from one sample in a study of T cell repertoires in cytomegalovirus infection. TCRdb re-analysed the reads in MiXCR, keeping a single row per CDR3 protein. The table shows about 400,000 distinct CDR3 sequences, with 15% to 20% occurring only once. The sample taken for sequencing was PBMCs. Receptors were obtained from a human donor in good health (CMV status not recorded). Some clones in this sample may be carry-over from other donors' samples. The CDR3 runs from the conserved cysteine through the conserved F or W. Fields, in order: J gene, D gene, V gene, clone size, CDR3 protein, CDR3 DNA. A D gene is named only where the DNA matches it firmly. Only part of the rows carry a size: once, few, many, or a class if the clone is expanded.

j_call: TRBJ2-5
d_call: -
v_call: TRBV20-1
clone_size: -
cdr3_aa: CSAVLRTVQETQYF
cdr3_nt: TGCAGTGCTGTTCTCCGGACAGTCCAAGAGACCCAGTACTTC

j_call: TRBJ2-1
d_call: TRBD2
v_call: TRBV7-2
clone_size: many
cdr3_aa: CASSFIAGISYNEQFF
cdr3_nt: TGTGCCAGCAGCTTTATAGCGGGGATCTCCTACAATGAGCAGTTCTTC

j_call: TRBJ1-5
d_call: -
v_call: TRBV11-2
clone_size: many
cdr3_aa: CASSLVAGEDQPQHF
cdr3_nt: TGTGCCAGCAGCTTAGTAGCCGGGGAGGATCAGCCCCAGCATTTT

j_call: TRBJ2-3
d_call: TRBD2
v_call: TRBV6-1
clone_size: few
cdr3_aa: CASSGTSGRPSTDTQYF
cdr3_nt: TGTGCCAGCAGCGGGACTAGCGGGAGGCCTAGCACAGATACGCAGTATTTT

j_call: TRBJ2-7
d_call: -
v_call: TRBV10-3
clone_size: few
cdr3_aa: CAISEREGGNEQYF
cdr3_nt: TGTGCCATCAGTGAGAGGGAAGGGGGAAACGAGCAGTACTTC

j_call: TRBJ2-1
d_call: TRBD2
v_call: TRBV20-1
clone_size: few
cdr3_aa: CSARVSLAGAEQFF
cdr3_nt: TGCAGTGCTAGAGTGAGCCTAGCGGGGGCAGAGCAGTTCTTC

j_call: TRBJ1-2
d_call: TRBD1
v_call: TRBV20-1
clone_size: once
cdr3_aa: CSAADRFYGYTF
cdr3_nt: TGCAGTGCCGCGGACAGGTTTTATGGCTACACCTTC

j_call: TRBJ2-1
d_call: TRBD2
v_call: TRBV6-4
clone_size: -
cdr3_aa: CASSIMPSGGNEQFF
cdr3_nt: TGTGCCAGCAGTATTATGCCTAGCGGAGGGAATGAGCAGTTCTTC

j_call: TRBJ1-5
d_call: TRBD1
v_call: TRBV19
clone_size: few
cdr3_aa: CASSDTGGSNQPQHF
cdr3_nt: TGTGCCAGTAGTGACACAGGGGGAAGCAATCAGCCCCAGCATTTT

j_call: TRBJ2-2
d_call: -
v_call: TRBV12-3/TRBV12-4
clone_size: many
cdr3_aa: CASRSGPAANTGELFF
cdr3_nt: TGTGCCAGCAGATCCGGGCCGGCCGCGAACACCGGGGAGCTGTTTTTT